What follows are 10 T cell receptor beta chains derived from one specimen sequenced in a study of T cell responses to AZD1222 COVID-19 vaccine. Method: immunoSEQ multiplex PCR; TCRdb's copy keeps in-frame clones and lacks some. The repertoire holds more than 100,000 clones, with 70% to 90% as singletons. Sequenced here: peripheral blood, sampled on day 0 of AZD1222 vaccination. The receptors derive from an adult in good health.

This sequence joins TRBV19 and TRBJ1-5; D possibly corresponds to TRBD1 (5 bases). V lost 6 bases and J lost 2, with 17 bases in between. The CDR3 extends over 16 amino acids. Germline CDR1 reads LNHDA; CDR2 reads SQIVND (reference sequence). The CDR3 region is CASRVGGQWGNQPQHF. The DNA for the CDR3 is TGTGCCAGTAGGGTCGGGGGTCAATGGGGCAATCAGCCCCAGCATTTT.

This chain links TRBV18 with TRBJ2-7, with 9 positions matching TRBD2. Germline V gene sequence: CDR1 KGHSH, CDR2 LQKENI. The V and J ends lost 6 bases and 7 bases, in that order; junction bases with no gene match: 13. CDR3 size: 15 residues. In DNA, the CDR3 is TGTGCCAGCTCCCGGGGGCTAGCGGGGTCCATGGAGCAGTACTTC. Translated, it gives CASSRGLAGSMEQYF.

This clone was detected only a few times. The rearrangement links TRBV20-1 to TRBJ1-2; no definite D call. Trimming took 3 bases from V and 8 from J, leaving 10 bases between them. This CDR3 has 11 amino acids. CDR1 is DFQATT, CDR2 SNEGSKA, per germline (reference sequence). The CDR3 DNA sequence: TGCAGTGCTAGGCTTCGTGGCGGCTACACCTTC. Translation: CSARLRGGYTF.

The chain uses TRBV7-2 and TRBJ2-1; TRBD2 might be the D (5 bases). The germline V gene encodes CDR1 SGHTA and CDR2 FQGNSA. The CDR3 loop spans 12 amino acids. V lost 8 bases to trimming and J lost 6 bases, with 11 bases between them. The CDR3: CASSGIGNEQFF. CDR3 nucleotides: TGTGCCAGCTCCGGGATCGGCAATGAGCAGTTCTTC.

This clone was seen once. V is TRBV29-1 and J is TRBJ1-2, with D possibly matching TRBD1 (6 bases). The CDR3 spans 12 residues. Germline values: CDR1 SQVTM, CDR2 ANQGSEA. V was cut by 6 bases and J by 3 bases, with 11 bases left in between. CDR3 sequence reads: CSVPRTDYGYTF. CDR3 nucleotide sequence: TGCAGCGTCCCCCGGACAGACTATGGCTACACCTTC. Variable domain in full (rest from reference TRBV29-1 and TRBJ1-2): SAVISQKPSRDICQRGTSLTIQCQVDSQVTMMFWYRQQPGQSLTLIATANQGSEATYESGFVIDKFPISRPNLTFSTLTVSNMSPEDSSIYLCSVPRTDYGYTFGSGTRLTVV.

The chain combines TRBV6-5 with TRBJ1-3, with D possibly TRBD1 on 5 matching bases. The V gene lost 0 bases and the J gene lost 4 bases, with 7 bases spanning the gap. Germline V gene sequence: CDR1 MNHEY, CDR2 SVGAGI. The length of the CDR3 is 14 residues. The CDR3 region is CASSYSRGGNTIYF. The CDR3 DNA is TGTGCCAGCAGTTACTCGCGGGGGGGAAACACCATATATTTT.

This clone has just a few counts. The chain employs TRBV29-1 and TRBJ1-1; D is ambiguous. The CDR3 runs 14 residues. V lost 1 base and J lost 4, with 13 bases in between. Germline V gene lookup returns CDR1 SQVTM and CDR2 ANQGSEA. The CDR3 reads CSVEGGKRTTEAFF. CDR3 nucleotide sequence: TGCAGCGTTGAAGGGGGAAAGAGGACCACTGAAGCTTTCTTT.

This chain connects TRBV6-5 to TRBJ1-1; no definite D call. V was clipped by 6 bases and J by 10 bases, with 12 bases between them. CDR3 size: 11 residues. CDR1 is MNHEY and CDR2 is SVGAGI in the germline V gene. CDR3 residues: CASRFAAIAFF. The CDR3 DNA sequence: TGTGCCAGCAGGTTTGCCGCCATAGCTTTCTTT.

The rearrangement joins TRBV7-9 to TRBJ1-5; D might be TRBD1 (5 bases). The CDR3 is 14 amino acids. The V and J ends lost 1 base and 6 bases respectively, with 10 bases between them. Germline V gene data show CDR1 as SEHNR and CDR2 as FQNEAQ (reference sequence). CDR3 sequence: CASSLGGTPQPQHF. The CDR3 region has the DNA TGTGCCAGCAGCTTAGGAGGGACCCCTCAGCCCCAGCATTTT.

This chain links TRBV6-5 with TRBJ2-2; the D is unclear. This CDR3 has 15 residues. V was trimmed by 7 bases and J by 1 base, leaving 13 bases between them. The V gene's germline CDR1 is MNHEY and CDR2 SVGAGI. CDR3 sequence reads: CASKTARLNTGELFF. The CDR3 nucleotides read TGTGCCAGCAAAACGGCGAGGCTGAACACCGGGGAGCTGTTTTTT.